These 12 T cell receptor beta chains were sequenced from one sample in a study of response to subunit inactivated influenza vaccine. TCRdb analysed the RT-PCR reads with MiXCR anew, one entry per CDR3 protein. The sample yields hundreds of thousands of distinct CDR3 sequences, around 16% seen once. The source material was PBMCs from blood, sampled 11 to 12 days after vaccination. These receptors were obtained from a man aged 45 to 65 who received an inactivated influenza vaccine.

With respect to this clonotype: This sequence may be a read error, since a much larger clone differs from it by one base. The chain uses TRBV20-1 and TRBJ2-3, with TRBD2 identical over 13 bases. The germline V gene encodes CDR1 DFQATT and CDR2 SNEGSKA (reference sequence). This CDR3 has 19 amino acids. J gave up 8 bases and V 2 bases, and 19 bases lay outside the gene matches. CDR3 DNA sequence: TGCAGTGCTAGACCTCTCCCGGGACTAGCGGGATGGGATCCAGTTACGCAGTATTTT. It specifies CSARPLPGLAGWDPVTQYF.

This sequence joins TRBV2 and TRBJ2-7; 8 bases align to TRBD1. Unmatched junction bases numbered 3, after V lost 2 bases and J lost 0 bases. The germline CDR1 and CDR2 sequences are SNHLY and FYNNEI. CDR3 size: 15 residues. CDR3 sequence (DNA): TGTGCCAGCAGTGAACGACAGGGGAACTCCTACGAGCAGTACTTC. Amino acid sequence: CASSERQGNSYEQYF.

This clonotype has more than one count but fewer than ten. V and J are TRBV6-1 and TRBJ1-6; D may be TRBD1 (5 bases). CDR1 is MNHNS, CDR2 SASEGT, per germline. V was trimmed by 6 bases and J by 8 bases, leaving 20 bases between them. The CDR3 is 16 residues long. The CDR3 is CASRSAGTGHDSPLHF. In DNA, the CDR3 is TGTGCCAGCAGATCCGCCGGGACGGGCCATGATTCACCCCTCCACTTT.

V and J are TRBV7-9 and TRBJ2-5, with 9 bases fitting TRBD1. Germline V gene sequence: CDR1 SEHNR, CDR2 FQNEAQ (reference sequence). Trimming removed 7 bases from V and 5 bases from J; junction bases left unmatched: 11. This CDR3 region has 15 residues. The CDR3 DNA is TGTGCCAGCACCCAATGGACAGGGGAGGGGGAGACCCAGTACTTC. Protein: CASTQWTGEGETQYF.

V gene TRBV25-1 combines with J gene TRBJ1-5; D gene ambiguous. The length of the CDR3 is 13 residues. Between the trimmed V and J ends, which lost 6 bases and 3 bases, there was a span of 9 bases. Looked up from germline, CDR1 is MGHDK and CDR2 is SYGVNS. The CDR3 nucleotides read TGTGCCAGCAGCGGCGGAAACAATCAGCCCCAGCATTTT. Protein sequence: CASSGGNNQPQHF.

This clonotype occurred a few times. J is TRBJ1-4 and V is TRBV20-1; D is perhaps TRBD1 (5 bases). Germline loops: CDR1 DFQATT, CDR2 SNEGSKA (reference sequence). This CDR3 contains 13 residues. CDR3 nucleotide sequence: TGCATGACGACCAGGGACTCTACCAGGAAACTGTTTTTT. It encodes CMTTRDSTRKLFF.

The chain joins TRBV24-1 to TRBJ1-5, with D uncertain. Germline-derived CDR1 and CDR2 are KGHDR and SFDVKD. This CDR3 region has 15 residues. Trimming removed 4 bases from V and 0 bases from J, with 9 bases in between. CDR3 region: CATSDGVNSNQPQHF. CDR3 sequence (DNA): TGTGCCACCAGTGACGGGGTTAATAGCAATCAGCCCCAGCATTTT.

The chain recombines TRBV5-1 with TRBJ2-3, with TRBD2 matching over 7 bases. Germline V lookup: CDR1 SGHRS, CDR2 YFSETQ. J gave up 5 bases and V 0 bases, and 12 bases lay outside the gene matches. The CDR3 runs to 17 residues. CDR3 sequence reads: CASSLALGGGAGDTQYF. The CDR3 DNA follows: TGCGCCAGCAGCTTGGCTCTCGGCGGGGGAGCGGGAGATACGCAGTATTTT.

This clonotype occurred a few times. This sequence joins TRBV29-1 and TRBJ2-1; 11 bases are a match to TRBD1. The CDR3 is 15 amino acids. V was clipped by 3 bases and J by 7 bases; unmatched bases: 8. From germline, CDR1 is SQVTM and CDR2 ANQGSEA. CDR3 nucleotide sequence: TGCAGCGTTGAGAGGACAGGGGGCCCTTGGAATGAGCAGTTCTTC. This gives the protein CSVERTGGPWNEQFF.

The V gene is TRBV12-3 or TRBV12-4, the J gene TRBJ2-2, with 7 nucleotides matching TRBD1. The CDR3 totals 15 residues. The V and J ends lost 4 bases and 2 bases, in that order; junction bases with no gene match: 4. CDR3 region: CASSWNRGNTGELFF. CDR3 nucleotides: TGTGCCAGCAGTTGGAACAGGGGAAACACCGGGGAGCTGTTTTTT.

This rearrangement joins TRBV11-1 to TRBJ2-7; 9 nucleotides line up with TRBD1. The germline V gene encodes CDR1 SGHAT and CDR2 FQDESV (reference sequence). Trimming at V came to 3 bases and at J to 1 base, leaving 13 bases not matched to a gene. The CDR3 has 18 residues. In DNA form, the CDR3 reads TGTGCCAGCAGCTTGCTGCTTCGGGGACAGGGTTTTTCCTACGAGCAGTACTTC. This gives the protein CASSLLLRGQGFSYEQYF. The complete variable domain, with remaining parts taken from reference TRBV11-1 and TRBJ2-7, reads EAEVAQSPRYKITEKSQAVAFWCDPISGHATLYWYRQILGQGPELLVQFQDESVVDDSQLPKDRFSAERLKGVDSTLKIQPAELGDSAMYLCASSLLLRGQGFSYEQYFGPGTRLTVT.

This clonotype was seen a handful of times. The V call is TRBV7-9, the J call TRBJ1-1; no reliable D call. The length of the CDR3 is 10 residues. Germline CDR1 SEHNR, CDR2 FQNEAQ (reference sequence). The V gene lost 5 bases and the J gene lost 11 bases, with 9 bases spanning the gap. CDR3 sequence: CASSGSWAFF. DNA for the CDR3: TGTGCCAGCAGCGGAAGTTGGGCTTTCTTT.